Shown below are 19 T cell receptor beta chains from a single sample sequenced in a study of kidney transplant recipient with SARS-CoV-2 infection. Each CDR3 protein is one row after TCRdb ran MiXCR on the reads. The sample has fewer than 250,000 distinct CDR3 sequences, roughly 26% seen once. The sample in question was a blood sample, obtained at baseline and on roughly day 110 from a kidney transplant recipient. All receptors derive from a male patient aged 25 to 39 who had COVID-19 and was a kidney transplant recipient. Some T cells may be the graft donor's.

This clonotype was detected many times. The chain's CDR3 is CASSLGWTSGQETQYF. CDR3 coding DNA: TGTGCCAGCAGCTTAGGGTGGACTAGCGGCCAAGAGACCCAGTACTTC. The chain combines TRBV7-2 with TRBJ2-5, with TRBD2 matching over 10 bases. The CDR3 contains 16 residues. CDR1 SGHTA and CDR2 FQGNSA come from the germline V gene. The V and J ends lost 1 base and 1 base, in that order; junction bases with no gene match: 3.

On this clonotype: At one end the junction does not follow the germline gene, possibly because of a read error. This sequence joins TRBV6-5 and TRBJ1-1; no firm D call. Germline values: CDR1 MNHEY, CDR2 SVGAGI. CDR3 length: 13 residues. The CDR3 loop is CASSDSLNAEAFF. CDR3 DNA: TGTGCCAGCAGTGACTCTCTTAACGCTGAAGCTTTCTTT.

This chain links TRBV6-5 with TRBJ1-4, with a weak D call TRBD1 (5 bases). CDR1 and CDR2 from the germline V gene are MNHEY and SVGAGI. V was trimmed by 11 bases and J by 11 bases, leaving 24 bases between them. This CDR3 is 14 amino acids long. The CDR3 region has the DNA TGTGCCGACAGTTTAACCGGGCCCCGAGGGAAACTGTTTTTT. Translation: CADSLTGPRGKLFF.

This chain connects TRBV20-1 to TRBJ2-5; D remains unclear. The V gene lost 6 bases and the J gene lost 1 base, with 15 bases spanning the gap. This CDR3 is 14 amino acids long. Germline values: CDR1 DFQATT, CDR2 SNEGSKA (reference sequence). The CDR3 sequence: CSATEVGVQETQYF. The CDR3 bases are TGCAGTGCCACTGAAGTTGGGGTCCAAGAGACCCAGTACTTC.

The rearrangement uses TRBV7-3 and TRBJ2-1, with D perhaps matching TRBD2 (5 bases). CDR1 and CDR2 (germline): SGHTA, FQGTGA. The length of the CDR3 is 17 residues. V lost 3 bases and J lost 8, with 23 bases in between. CDR3 in DNA: TGTGCCAGCAGCTTCCAGGTTGGCGGGCCCTACGAGCATGAGCAGTTCTTC. Its protein product is CASSFQVGGPYEHEQFF.

Regarding this clonotype: This may arise from a read error, as a much more abundant clone is one base away. The chain links TRBV6-5 to TRBJ2-7; 10 nucleotides agree with TRBD1. The CDR3 consists of 15 residues. The germline V gene has CDR1 MNHEY and CDR2 SVGAGI. DNA for the CDR3: TGTGCCAGCAGTTACAGGGACAGGGGTCCCTACGAGCGGTACTTC. Protein: CASSYRDRGPYERYF.

This clonotype has ten or more counts. CDR3 amino acids: CAWRSLRYRKTYGYTF. The CDR3 nucleotides are TGTGCCTGGAGGAGCTTGCGTTATAGAAAGACCTATGGCTACACCTTC. The chain joins TRBV30 to TRBJ1-2, with D uncertain. CDR1 is GTSNPN, CDR2 SVGIG, per germline (reference sequence). CDR3 length: 16 amino acids. Deletions cut 3 bases from V and 4 bases from J, with 21 bases between. The whole variable domain, remainder taken from reference TRBV30 and TRBJ1-2, is SQTIHQWPATLVQPVGSPLSLECTVEGTSNPNLYWYRQAAGRGLQLLFYSVGIGQISSEVPQNLSASRPQDRQFILSSKKLLLSDSGFYLCAWRSLRYRKTYGYTFGSGTRLTVV.

Remarks on this clonotype: The CDR3 does not close with the conserved phenylalanine or tryptophan, likely indicating a read error. The V call is TRBV5-3, the J call TRBJ1-2; D unresolved. TRBV5-3 is noted as an ORF with a role that remains uncertain. Trimming stripped 6 bases from V and 4 bases from J, with 22 bases between. CDR3 length: 16 amino acids. CDR3 sequence reads: CARKAPVVRKTYGYTI. As DNA, the CDR3 is TGTGCCAGAAAGGCCCCAGTGGTGAGAAAGACCTATGGCTACACCATC.

This clonotype was observed once. A read error is possible here, since a much larger clone lies one base away. The rearrangement uses TRBV28 and TRBJ1-4; possibly TRBD1 for D (5 bases). Germline values: CDR1 MDHEN, CDR2 SYDVKM. CDR3 length equals 13 residues. V lost 5 bases to trimming and J lost 6 bases, with 10 bases between them. The CDR3 DNA reads as TGTGCCAGCAGTCAAGTGGGGCATGAAAAACTGTTTTTT. Protein: CASSQVGHEKLFF. Using reference TRBV28 and TRBJ1-4 for the parts outside the CDR3, the full variable domain is DVKVTQSSRYLVKRTGEKVFLECVQDMDHENMFWYRQDPGLGLRLIYFSYDVKMKEKGDIPEGYSVSREKKERFSLILESASTNQTSMYLCASSQVGHEKLFFGSGTQLSVL.

About this clonotype itself: This may be a read error, as it is one base from a much larger clone. The chain has TRBV6-1 and TRBJ1-2; D remains unclear. Germline CDR1 is MNHNS and CDR2 is SASEGT. CDR3 length equals 17 residues. The CDR3: CASSASGECRKTYGCTF. DNA of the CDR3: TGTGCCAGCAGTGCGTCCGGGGAATGTAGAAAGACCTATGGCTGCACCTTC.

A remark on this clonotype: One base away lies a much larger clone, so this may be a sequencing read error. The chain recombines TRBV6-5 with TRBJ2-7; 7 bases map to TRBD2. CDR1 is MNHEY, CDR2 SVGAGI, per germline. The CDR3 is made up of 13 amino acids. The CDR3 DNA reads as TGTGCCGGCAGAGTTTCGGGGGGAACCGAGCAGTACTTC. It codes for CAGRVSGGTEQYF.

This clonotype showed up many times. This sequence joins TRBV11-2 and TRBJ1-2; no clear D. V gave up 5 bases and J gave up 4 bases, with 23 bases separating them. The CDR3 consists of 17 residues. Germline-derived CDR1 and CDR2 are SGHAT and FQNNGV. The CDR3 protein is CASSVGETSRKTYGYTF. The CDR3 DNA reads as TGTGCCAGCAGCGTCGGGGAAACAAGCAGAAAGACCTATGGCTACACCTTC.

About this clonotype itself: This could be a read error, since a much larger clone is one nucleotide away. V and J are TRBV6-2 or TRBV6-3 and TRBJ1-3, with D hard to call. Trimming took 2 bases from V and 0 from J, leaving 8 bases between them. CDR3 length: 15 amino acids. CDR1 and CDR2 (germline): MNHEY, SVGEGT. CDR3 DNA sequence: TGTGCCAGCAGTTACAGGATTCACTCTGGAAACACCATATATTTT. Encoded protein: CASSYRIHSGNTIYF.

This clonotype was found many times. V is TRBV5-1 and J is TRBJ1-2; D unclear. CDR1 SGHRS and CDR2 YFSETQ come from the germline V gene. The CDR3 loop spans 16 amino acids. V lost 7 bases, J lost 4 bases, and 23 bases lay in between. CDR3 amino acids: CASQMVSVRKTYGYTF. The CDR3 nucleotides are TGCGCCAGCCAAATGGTATCGGTTCGAAAGACCTATGGCTACACCTTC.

This clonotype came up many times. This chain links TRBV9 with TRBJ1-2; D gene unclear. V was shortened by 7 bases and J by 4 bases, with 23 bases between the two germline ends. CDR1 SGDLS and CDR2 YYNGEE come from the germline V gene. This CDR3 is built from 16 residues. The CDR3 is CASHFVYSRKTYGYTF. DNA of the CDR3: TGTGCCAGCCACTTTGTGTACTCAAGAAAGACCTATGGCTACACCTTC.

With respect to this clonotype: A much larger clonotype is one base distant, so this may be a read error. The rearrangement joins TRBV19 to TRBJ2-7; TRBD2 might be the D (6 bases). The J call may be mistaken, given a closer DNA end match to TRBJ2-5. The CDR3 is made up of 12 amino acids. In germline, CDR1 is LNHDA, CDR2 SQIVND (reference sequence). The CDR3 protein is CASTDGGETQYF. DNA of the CDR3: TGTGCCAGTACCGATGGGGGGGAGACCCAGTACTTC.

Of note for this clonotype: A much larger clonotype is one base distant, so this may be a read error. This sequence joins TRBV4-2 and TRBJ2-1; 8 bases map to TRBD2. The CDR3 is 15 amino acids. Germline CDR1 and CDR2: LGHNA and YNFKEQ. CDR3 loop: CASSQAGGPNNEQLF. CDR3 bases: TGTGCCAGCAGCCAAGCGGGAGGGCCCAACAATGAGCAGCTCTTC.

This clonotype was recorded at least ten times. This rearrangement joins TRBV3-1 to TRBJ1-3; TRBD1 is a possible D gene (5 bases). There are 15 residues in the CDR3. Germline V gene data show CDR1 as LGHDT and CDR2 as YNNKEL (reference sequence). The ends were cut back, 4 bases at V and 1 base at J, with 11 bases in the middle. The CDR3 sequence is CASSLTRESGNTIYF. Here the CDR3 DNA reads TGTGCCAGCAGCCTAACCAGGGAATCTGGAAACACCATATATTTT.

The gene calls are TRBV2 and TRBJ2-3; D is perhaps TRBD2 (5 bases). Germline V CDR1 and CDR2: SNHLY, FYNNEI. The CDR3 has 12 amino acids. Trimming shortened V by 6 bases and J by 5 bases, and 9 bases separated the two germline ends. The chain's CDR3 is CASRGAIDTQYF. CDR3 bases: TGTGCCAGCAGGGGAGCGATAGATACGCAGTATTTT.